Listed below are T cell receptor beta chains from one sample, sequenced in a study of graft-versus-host responses after intestinal transplantation. These receptors' targets are unknown. TCRdb keeps only in-frame clones here, not all; method: immunoSEQ multiplex PCR. Of around 130,000 clones listed, just over 90% are singletons. This material consisted of unstimulated CD4+ T cells sorted from spleen or lymph node cells, taken before intestinal transplant. The receptors were sampled from a human donor who received an intestinal transplant. Both conserved end residues are trimmed from each CDR3. Fields, in order: V gene, J gene, CDR3 protein.

>TRBV10-3|TRBJ1-5
AISPTGEQPQH
>TRBV19|TRBJ1-1
ASSRESRIFTEAF
>TRBV10-1|TRBJ2-2
ASSRQVPTGELF
>TRBV7-9|TRBJ2-3
ASSLGTLSGTDTQY
>TRBV5-1|TRBJ2-7
ASSMDTYYEQY
>TRBV4-2|TRBJ1-2
ASSQDRRQGAGGYT
>TRBV7-9|TRBJ1-2
ASSPGQGIYGYT
>TRBV29-1|TRBJ1-2
SVESAGGYFFNYGYT
>TRBV7-9|TRBJ1-4
ASSLGVGTKLF
>TRBV5-8|TRBJ1-1
ASSFSSGSRSTEAF
>TRBV29-1|TRBJ2-5
SAELAGLQETQY
>TRBV6-6|TRBJ1-6
ASSSQGAPRSPLH
>TRBV7-2|TRBJ1-3
ASSLQIPYSGNTIY
>TRBV13|TRBJ2-2
ASSLGTGSNTGELF
>TRBV19|TRBJ1-6
ASSSAPGGLTYNSPLH
>TRBV11-3|TRBJ2-7
ASSLESPPSPYEQY
>TRBV29-1|TRBJ2-1
SGQGAFINEQF
>TRBV18|TRBJ2-5
ASSRAGQETQY
>TRBV9|TRBJ2-3
ASSVGGGSTDTQY
>TRBV10-3|TRBJ1-1
AISTSTGVTEAF
>TRBV7-2|TRBJ1-1
ASSLVGHYDAWAF
>TRBV10-2|TRBJ2-1
ASSRGASYNEQF
>TRBV6-5|TRBJ1-2
ASSPSTGVDT
>TRBV10-3|TRBJ2-2
AISRTGDGELF
>TRBV6-5|TRBJ1-1
ASSVHIGGGTEAF
>TRBV11-2|TRBJ1-5
ASSAQGAGQPQH
>TRBV30|TRBJ2-5
AWSVLQGSETQY
>TRBV7-6|TRBJ2-7
ASSPGTGTYEQY
>TRBV10-1|TRBJ1-6
ASSEQNGSPLH
>TRBV14|TRBJ2-1
ASSQERSGGSYNEQF
>TRBV2|TRBJ1-6
ASSSYERRSPLH
>TRBV16|TRBJ1-3
ASSQGEGNTIY
>TRBV10-3|TRBJ2-5
ASSSGEQETQY
>TRBV6-1|TRBJ2-1
ASSERVGLASYNEQF
>TRBV19|TRBJ1-3
ASRIDRSSGNTIY
>TRBV5-1|TRBJ2-1
ASTIGGSGNEQF
>TRBV7-9|TRBJ2-5
ASAPGTGEIETQY
>TRBV12-5|TRBJ1-2
ASGLVGQGRSGYGYT
>TRBV9|TRBJ2-3
ASSPSVDTQY
>TRBV5-1|TRBJ1-1
ASSLAGFNTEAF
>TRBV27|TRBJ2-5
ASSYGETQY